A selection of T cell receptor beta chains follows, all from one sample in a study of T-cell memory formation after mild COVID-19. Using its own MiXCR run on the 5' RACE reads, TCRdb lists one record per CDR3 protein. Of hundreds of thousands of distinct CDR3 sequences listed, less than 25% are singletons. Sample: PBMCs or a T cell subset sorted from them (not recorded which). All receptors come from an adult woman who had mild COVID-19 (a few samples of this study predate the infection). Cell type and time point are not known. Both conserved end residues are part of each CDR3. The order of the fields is V gene, D gene, clone size, J gene, CDR3 protein, CDR3 DNA. The D gene is left open where the match is weak. Rows may omit the clone size; those that give it use once, few, many or a size class.

TRBV5-1,.,.,TRBJ2-1,CASNVYEGDEQFF,TGCGCCAGCAACGTATATGAGGGGGATGAGCAGTTCTTC
TRBV30,TRBD2,.,TRBJ2-7,CAWSVPRLAGLGEQYF,TGTGCCTGGAGTGTTCCCCGACTAGCGGGGCTTGGCGAGCAGTACTTC
TRBV6-2/TRBV6-3,TRBD2,few,TRBJ2-3,CASSQAGGPGNTQYF,TGTGCCAGCAGTCAAGCGGGAGGGCCAGGTAATACGCAGTATTTT
TRBV29-1,TRBD1,few,TRBJ1-2,CSIRQGSYGYTF,TGCAGCATCCGACAGGGAAGCTATGGCTACACCTTC
TRBV7-9,.,once,TRBJ2-2,CASSLWVVGGFGELFF,TGTGCCAGCAGCCTCTGGGTGGTCGGGGGATTCGGGGAGCTGTTTTTT
TRBV7-2,TRBD2,.,TRBJ2-3,CASSSRNPSGTGATRLAGGTQYF,TGTGCCAGCAGTTCCCGAAATCCGTCCGGGACAGGCGCTACCAGACTAGCGGGAGGGACGCAGTATTTT
TRBV5-1,TRBD2,few,TRBJ2-5,CASAPSGRQETQYF,TGCGCCAGCGCCCCTAGCGGGAGACAAGAGACCCAGTACTTC
TRBV15,TRBD1,.,TRBJ2-5,CATSRDHRGRLETQYF,TGTGCCACCAGCAGAGATCACAGGGGGCGGCTGGAGACCCAGTACTTC
TRBV9,TRBD2,.,TRBJ2-3,CASSRISGGDADTQYF,TGTGCCAGCAGTCGTATTAGCGGGGGCGACGCAGATACGCAGTATTTT
TRBV5-6,.,few,TRBJ1-5,CASTQNGVQPQHF,TGTGCCAGCACCCAAAACGGGGTTCAGCCCCAGCATTTT
TRBV7-2,.,few,TRBJ2-5,CASSLPGFQETQYF,TGTGCCAGCAGCTTACCGGGGTTCCAAGAGACCCAGTACTTC
TRBV5-1,.,.,TRBJ1-2,CASSRGGTDYGYTF,TGCGCCAGCAGCCGAGGGGGGACGGACTATGGCTACACCTTC
TRBV6-5,TRBD1,few,TRBJ1-6,CASRGSSGQRNSPLHF,TGTGCCAGCAGGGGTAGTTCGGGACAGAGGAATTCACCCCTCCACTTT
TRBV15,.,once,TRBJ2-2,CATSRGTGNTGELFF,TGTGCCACCAGCAGAGGGACGGGGAACACCGGGGAGCTGTTTTTT
TRBV5-1,.,.,TRBJ1-1,CASSLVGGPEAFF,TGCGCCAGCAGCTTGGTGGGGGGGCCTGAAGCTTTCTTT
TRBV30,.,.,TRBJ2-7,CAWSVGNSYEQYF,TGTGCCTGGAGTGTGGGGAACTCCTACGAGCAGTACTTC
TRBV5-5,TRBD1,.,TRBJ1-2,CASSLVRQGYGGYTF,TGTGCCAGCAGCTTGGTTCGACAGGGTTATGGTGGCTACACCTTC
TRBV25-1,.,.,TRBJ1-5,CASSGWTENQPQHF,TGTGCCAGCAGTGGGTGGACAGAAAATCAGCCCCAGCATTTT
TRBV18,TRBD1,few,TRBJ2-7,CASSPRGGTGAYEQYF,TGTGCCAGCTCACCCAGAGGGGGGACAGGGGCCTACGAGCAGTACTTC
TRBV4-1,TRBD2,.,TRBJ2-7,CASSQGAGDEQYF,TGCGCCAGCAGCCAAGGAGCGGGAGATGAGCAGTACTTC
TRBV24-1,TRBD1,.,TRBJ2-3,CATGQPTTDTQYF,TGTGCCACGGGACAGCCCACCACAGATACGCAGTATTTT
TRBV11-3,TRBD1,.,TRBJ2-1,CASSSGTGVSNEQFF,TGTGCCAGCAGCTCCGGGACAGGGGTTTCCAATGAGCAGTTCTTC
TRBV28,TRBD2,.,TRBJ2-7,CASNSLTAGTGGRRYEQYF,TGTGCCAGCAACAGTTTAACGGCTGGAACGGGAGGTCGTCGATACGAGCAGTACTTC
TRBV15,TRBD1,.,TRBJ2-1,CATTRDRVGDEQFF,TGTGCCACTACCAGGGACAGGGTGGGCGATGAGCAGTTCTTC
TRBV30,.,.,TRBJ2-3,CAWSRGPTDTQYF,TGTGCCTGGAGCCGGGGCCCCACAGATACGCAGTATTTT
TRBV20-1,.,.,TRBJ1-5,CSAKSTRSKNNQPQHF,TGCAGTGCTAAATCGACAAGGAGCAAGAACAATCAGCCCCAGCATTTT
TRBV11-2,.,few,TRBJ2-5,CASSFGVAETQYF,TGTGCCAGCAGCTTTGGCGTAGCAGAGACCCAGTACTTC
TRBV30,TRBD2,.,TRBJ2-5,CAWMGLHETQYF,TGTGCCTGGATGGGACTACACGAGACCCAGTACTTC
TRBV7-9,.,few,TRBJ1-2,CASSLDQGYTF,TGTGCCAGCAGCTTAGATCAAGGCTACACCTTC